One and the same sample provided the 5 T cell receptor beta chains below, sequenced in a study of blood T cell repertoires in COVID-19. Generated by immunoSEQ multiplex PCR, the TCRdb table keeps only in-frame clones and is missing some. The sample has approximately 530,000 clones, about 89% seen once. Sequences were obtained from peripheral blood. The receptors originated from a woman in her 50s with COVID-19, enrolled during active disease.

The V gene is TRBV2, the J gene TRBJ2-2; TRBD2 agrees at 8 bases. Per the germline V gene, CDR1 is SNHLY and CDR2 is FYNNEI. The CDR3 runs to 14 residues. Germline trimming cut 6 bases from V and 3 bases from J; bases unmatched to any gene: 3. The CDR3 loop is CASRRGEDTGELFF. CDR3 nucleotide sequence: TGTGCCAGCAGGCGGGGGGAGGACACCGGGGAGCTGTTTTTT.

The rearrangement uses TRBV10-2 and TRBJ1-1; no reliable D call. From germline, CDR1 is WSHSY and CDR2 SAAADI. Trimming removed 8 bases from V and 4 bases from J, with 11 bases in between. The CDR3 is 12 amino acids. CDR3 bases: TGCGCCAGCCGGCTAGGAGGCACTGAAGCTTTCTTT. Residues: CASRLGGTEAFF.

CDR3 nucleotides: TGCGCCAGCAGATACACCGGGACTAGAAACACCGGGGAGCTGTTTTTT. The encoded protein is CASRYTGTRNTGELFF. V is TRBV5-1 and J is TRBJ2-2, with 8 bases identical to TRBD2. Per germline, CDR1 SGHRS and CDR2 YFSETQ. Unmatched junction bases numbered 8, after V lost 5 bases and J lost 2 bases. The CDR3 loop spans 16 amino acids.

V is TRBV7-9 and J is TRBJ2-7; D ambiguous. CDR3 length equals 12 residues. The germline V gene encodes CDR1 SEHNR and CDR2 FQNEAQ (reference sequence). V dropped 4 bases and J dropped 2 bases, with 6 bases sitting between them. The CDR3: CASSYSAYEQYF. Written as DNA, the CDR3 is TGTGCCAGCAGCTATTCGGCCTACGAGCAGTACTTC.

The V gene is TRBV5-1, the J gene TRBJ1-1, with a weak D call TRBD1 (6 bases). The CDR3 is 15 amino acids. V lost 6 bases and J 5 bases, leaving 20 bases between the germline ends. From germline, CDR1 is SGHRS and CDR2 YFSETQ. CDR3 amino acids: CASTDIRGTGTEAFF. CDR3 DNA: TGCGCCAGCACCGACATTAGGGGGACGGGGACTGAAGCTTTCTTT.